Listed below are T cell receptor beta chains from one sample, sequenced in a study of T cell changes during pregnancy in multiple sclerosis. Clones were read by immunoSEQ multiplex PCR, and TCRdb kept only the in-frame ones, dropping some. The sample lists tens of thousands of clones; approximately 90% were seen once. Sequenced material: peripheral blood, taken before pregnancy. The receptors were sampled from a female donor with multiple sclerosis, enrolled in a pregnancy study. CDR3s include the opening cysteine and the closing phenylalanine or tryptophan. The order of the fields is D gene, clone size, J gene, CDR3 length, V gene, CDR3 DNA, CDR3 protein. The D gene is left open where the match is weak. Only some rows state a clone size, as once, few, many or a class for expanded clones.

d_call: TRBD1
clone_size: -
j_call: TRBJ2-7
cdr3_length: 15
v_call: TRBV19
cdr3_nt: TGTGCCAGTGCTGACCGGGACAGGGGGCTCTACGAGCAGTACTTC
cdr3_aa: CASADRDRGLYEQYF

d_call: TRBD1
clone_size: -
j_call: TRBJ1-1
cdr3_length: 14
v_call: TRBV5-5
cdr3_nt: TGTGCCAGCAGCCCCTGGACAGGGTCAGTTGGGGCTTTCTTT
cdr3_aa: CASSPWTGSVGAFF

d_call: TRBD2
clone_size: -
j_call: TRBJ2-5
cdr3_length: 18
v_call: TRBV4-3
cdr3_nt: TGCGCCAGCAGCCAAGGATGGGCTAGCGGGGGGACCGAAGAGACCCAGTACTTC
cdr3_aa: CASSQGWASGGTEETQYF

d_call: TRBD1
clone_size: -
j_call: TRBJ1-4
cdr3_length: 17
v_call: TRBV19
cdr3_nt: TGTGCCAGTAGTATCGGACAGGCATTATTTGGGAAAGAAAAACTGTTTTTT
cdr3_aa: CASSIGQALFGKEKLFF

d_call: -
clone_size: -
j_call: TRBJ2-6
cdr3_length: 13
v_call: TRBV10-1
cdr3_nt: TGCGCCAGCAGTTCCGCTGGGGCCAACGTCCTGACTTTC
cdr3_aa: CASSSAGANVLTF

d_call: TRBD1
clone_size: -
j_call: TRBJ2-1
cdr3_length: 14
v_call: TRBV4-3
cdr3_nt: TGCGCCAGCAGCCTTATGGGACAGTACAATGAGCAGTTCTTC
cdr3_aa: CASSLMGQYNEQFF

d_call: TRBD2
clone_size: -
j_call: TRBJ2-1
cdr3_length: 17
v_call: TRBV14
cdr3_nt: TGTGCCAGCAGCCTTCTCCCCCGACTAGCGGGGACTTCTGAGCAGTTCTTC
cdr3_aa: CASSLLPRLAGTSEQFF

d_call: -
clone_size: -
j_call: TRBJ2-7
cdr3_length: 13
v_call: TRBV19
cdr3_nt: TGTGCCAGTAGTATAGGACAGGTCTACGAGCAGTACTTC
cdr3_aa: CASSIGQVYEQYF

d_call: -
clone_size: -
j_call: TRBJ2-1
cdr3_length: 14
v_call: TRBV28
cdr3_nt: TGTGCCAGCATCCCGCCGGGAGCTTACAATGAGCAGTTCTTC
cdr3_aa: CASIPPGAYNEQFF

d_call: -
clone_size: -
j_call: TRBJ1-6
cdr3_length: 15
v_call: TRBV7-3
cdr3_nt: TGTGCCAGCAGCTTAAGCGGAAGCTATAATTCACCCCTCCACTTT
cdr3_aa: CASSLSGSYNSPLHF

d_call: -
clone_size: -
j_call: TRBJ1-1
cdr3_length: 14
v_call: TRBV6-1
cdr3_nt: TGTGCCAGCAGAGCGGACAGAATGAACACTGAAGCTTTCTTT
cdr3_aa: CASRADRMNTEAFF

d_call: TRBD1
clone_size: -
j_call: TRBJ2-7
cdr3_length: 13
v_call: TRBV19
cdr3_nt: TGTGCCAGTAGTTCGGACAGGGCGGGCGAGCAGTACTTC
cdr3_aa: CASSSDRAGEQYF

d_call: TRBD2
clone_size: -
j_call: TRBJ2-3
cdr3_length: 18
v_call: TRBV5-1
cdr3_nt: TGCGCCAGCAGCGCCGGACTGGCGGGAGTGCAGGCAGCAGATACGCAGTATTTT
cdr3_aa: CASSAGLAGVQAADTQYF

d_call: -
clone_size: -
j_call: TRBJ2-5
cdr3_length: 14
v_call: TRBV7-9
cdr3_nt: TGTGCCAGCAGCTTAGACAGGCCCCAAGAGACCCAGTACTTC
cdr3_aa: CASSLDRPQETQYF

d_call: -
clone_size: -
j_call: TRBJ1-2
cdr3_length: 14
v_call: TRBV7-2
cdr3_nt: TGTGCCAGCAGCTACTCCCAACGGGGGTTAGGCTACACCTTC
cdr3_aa: CASSYSQRGLGYTF

d_call: TRBD1
clone_size: -
j_call: TRBJ2-7
cdr3_length: 14
v_call: TRBV5-5
cdr3_nt: TGTGCCAGCAGCTTGTCGGGACAGGGAAGTCGGCAGTACTTC
cdr3_aa: CASSLSGQGSRQYF

d_call: -
clone_size: once
j_call: TRBJ1-1
cdr3_length: 13
v_call: TRBV4-3
cdr3_nt: TGCGCCAGCAGCCAAGGAGGTTTGGCTGAAGCTTTCTTT
cdr3_aa: CASSQGGLAEAFF

d_call: TRBD2
clone_size: -
j_call: TRBJ2-7
cdr3_length: 15
v_call: TRBV7-2
cdr3_nt: TGTGCCAGCAGCTTAGTAGCGGGAGGTACCTACGAGCAGTACTTC
cdr3_aa: CASSLVAGGTYEQYF

d_call: TRBD1
clone_size: -
j_call: TRBJ2-5
cdr3_length: 13
v_call: TRBV7-3
cdr3_nt: TGTGCCAGCAGCCCGCAGGGGGTTGAGACCCAGTACTTC
cdr3_aa: CASSPQGVETQYF

d_call: -
clone_size: -
j_call: TRBJ2-7
cdr3_length: 16
v_call: TRBV7-2
cdr3_nt: TGTGCCAGCAGCTTTAGGGCCAGGGCCGACTCCTACGAGCAGTACTTC
cdr3_aa: CASSFRARADSYEQYF

d_call: TRBD1
clone_size: -
j_call: TRBJ2-7
cdr3_length: 13
v_call: TRBV27
cdr3_nt: TGTGCCAGCAGACGGACAGGGGGCTACGAGCAGTACTTC
cdr3_aa: CASRRTGGYEQYF

d_call: TRBD1
clone_size: -
j_call: TRBJ1-1
cdr3_length: 14
v_call: TRBV27
cdr3_nt: TGTGCCAGCAGGTTGAACAGGGGGCACACTGAAGCTTTCTTT
cdr3_aa: CASRLNRGHTEAFF

d_call: -
clone_size: -
j_call: TRBJ1-5
cdr3_length: 16
v_call: TRBV19
cdr3_nt: TGTGCCAGTAGTATAAGGGGGGGGATTAGCAATCAGCCCCAGCATTTT
cdr3_aa: CASSIRGGISNQPQHF

d_call: TRBD2
clone_size: -
j_call: TRBJ2-1
cdr3_length: 16
v_call: TRBV6-5
cdr3_nt: TGTGCCAGCAGTTCCATCGGGGGGAGCTCCTACAATGAGCAGTTCTTC
cdr3_aa: CASSSIGGSSYNEQFF

d_call: -
clone_size: -
j_call: TRBJ1-2
cdr3_length: 11
v_call: TRBV29-1
cdr3_nt: TGCAGCGTTGTAGGGGGTTATGGCTACACCTTC
cdr3_aa: CSVVGGYGYTF

d_call: TRBD2
clone_size: -
j_call: TRBJ2-7
cdr3_length: 15
v_call: TRBV28
cdr3_nt: TGTGCCAGCAGCAATAGCGGGCTGCATACCTACGAGCAGTACTTC
cdr3_aa: CASSNSGLHTYEQYF

d_call: -
clone_size: -
j_call: TRBJ2-7
cdr3_length: 14
v_call: TRBV11-2
cdr3_nt: TGTGCCAGCACGAGGGCGGGAATACCCTACGAGCAGTACTTC
cdr3_aa: CASTRAGIPYEQYF

d_call: -
clone_size: -
j_call: TRBJ1-5
cdr3_length: 13
v_call: TRBV28
cdr3_nt: TGTGCCAGCAAAGTTGGGGGGAGGCAGCCCCAGCATTTT
cdr3_aa: CASKVGGRQPQHF

d_call: -
clone_size: -
j_call: TRBJ2-2
cdr3_length: 16
v_call: TRBV14
cdr3_nt: TGTGCCAGCAGCCAGCACGCGGCCGCCAACACCGGGGAGCTGTTTTTT
cdr3_aa: CASSQHAAANTGELFF

d_call: TRBD2
clone_size: -
j_call: TRBJ2-1
cdr3_length: 18
v_call: TRBV4-2
cdr3_nt: TGTGCCAGCAGCCCCTTATCTAGCGGGCAGAGCTCCTACAATGAGCAGTTCTTC
cdr3_aa: CASSPLSSGQSSYNEQFF

d_call: TRBD2
clone_size: -
j_call: TRBJ2-3
cdr3_length: 16
v_call: TRBV7-6
cdr3_nt: TGTGCCAGCAGCCTATTAGCGGGGGCCCCCACAGATACGCAGTATTTT
cdr3_aa: CASSLLAGAPTDTQYF

d_call: -
clone_size: -
j_call: TRBJ1-6
cdr3_length: 13
v_call: TRBV19
cdr3_nt: TGTGCCAGTAGTAGGACAGATAATTCACCCCTCCACTTT
cdr3_aa: CASSRTDNSPLHF

d_call: TRBD2
clone_size: -
j_call: TRBJ2-2
cdr3_length: 18
v_call: TRBV30
cdr3_nt: TGTGCCTGGAGTGCCGGACTAGCGGGAGTGCTACCCACCGGGGAGCTGTTTTTT
cdr3_aa: CAWSAGLAGVLPTGELFF

d_call: -
clone_size: -
j_call: TRBJ2-7
cdr3_length: 12
v_call: TRBV29-1
cdr3_nt: TGCAGCGTTGACTGGGGCTCGTACGAGCAGTACTTC
cdr3_aa: CSVDWGSYEQYF

d_call: TRBD2
clone_size: -
j_call: TRBJ2-1
cdr3_length: 16
v_call: TRBV19
cdr3_nt: TGTGCCAGTAGTGCACCGGGACTAGCGGGCCCCAATGAGCAGTTCTTC
cdr3_aa: CASSAPGLAGPNEQFF

d_call: -
clone_size: -
j_call: TRBJ2-3
cdr3_length: 15
v_call: TRBV5-1
cdr3_nt: TGCGCCAGCAGCTTACAGCCCCTCGATGCCCGTACGCAGTATTTT
cdr3_aa: CASSLQPLDARTQYF

d_call: TRBD1
clone_size: -
j_call: TRBJ2-2
cdr3_length: 16
v_call: TRBV2
cdr3_nt: TGTGCCAGCAGGGTAACTTGGGACAGAAACACCGGGGAGCTGTTTTTT
cdr3_aa: CASRVTWDRNTGELFF

d_call: -
clone_size: -
j_call: TRBJ1-1
cdr3_length: 15
v_call: TRBV9
cdr3_nt: TGTGCCAGCAGCGTAGGCCAGGGAAGGAACACTGAAGCTTTCTTT
cdr3_aa: CASSVGQGRNTEAFF

d_call: TRBD1
clone_size: -
j_call: TRBJ2-3
cdr3_length: 15
v_call: TRBV6-5
cdr3_nt: TGTGCCAGCAGCCGTCTAGGGGGCGGCACAGATACGCAGTATTTT
cdr3_aa: CASSRLGGGTDTQYF

d_call: TRBD1
clone_size: -
j_call: TRBJ1-4
cdr3_length: 16
v_call: TRBV27
cdr3_nt: TGTGCCAGCAGGGCCGGGACAGGGGGCTGGGGTGAAAAACTGTTTTTT
cdr3_aa: CASRAGTGGWGEKLFF

d_call: -
clone_size: -
j_call: TRBJ2-1
cdr3_length: 16
v_call: TRBV9
cdr3_nt: TGTGCCAGCAGCGTAGAGGGACAACTGTTTAGGGATGAGCAGTTCTTC
cdr3_aa: CASSVEGQLFRDEQFF

d_call: -
clone_size: once
j_call: TRBJ2-5
cdr3_length: 14
v_call: TRBV11-1
cdr3_nt: TGTGCCAGCAGCTTAGCGGTCAGGGTAGAGACCCAGTACTTC
cdr3_aa: CASSLAVRVETQYF

d_call: TRBD1
clone_size: -
j_call: TRBJ2-7
cdr3_length: 18
v_call: TRBV27
cdr3_nt: TGTGCCAGCAGTTTATCGTTCAGTCCGGGACAGGGGATTTACGAGCAGTACTTC
cdr3_aa: CASSLSFSPGQGIYEQYF

d_call: TRBD2
clone_size: -
j_call: TRBJ2-3
cdr3_length: 16
v_call: TRBV6-4
cdr3_nt: TGTGCCAGCAGTGCGACTAGCGGGGGGAGGACAGATACGCAGTATTTT
cdr3_aa: CASSATSGGRTDTQYF

d_call: -
clone_size: -
j_call: TRBJ1-2
cdr3_length: 14
v_call: TRBV10-2
cdr3_nt: TGCGCCAGCAATCCGGGACAACCAAACTATGGCTACACCTTC
cdr3_aa: CASNPGQPNYGYTF

d_call: TRBD2
clone_size: -
j_call: TRBJ2-1
cdr3_length: 15
v_call: TRBV19
cdr3_nt: TGTGCCAGTAGTTTTACTTTAGCGGGAGGGAGTGAGCAGTTCTTC
cdr3_aa: CASSFTLAGGSEQFF

d_call: -
clone_size: -
j_call: TRBJ1-5
cdr3_length: 13
v_call: TRBV7-9
cdr3_nt: TGTGCCAGCAGTTTCCGGACAGATCAGCCCCAGCATTTT
cdr3_aa: CASSFRTDQPQHF

d_call: -
clone_size: -
j_call: TRBJ2-2
cdr3_length: 16
v_call: TRBV30
cdr3_nt: TGTGCCTGGAGTGTACACGCGGGCCTGAACACCGGGGAGCTGTTTTTT
cdr3_aa: CAWSVHAGLNTGELFF

d_call: -
clone_size: -
j_call: TRBJ2-3
cdr3_length: 14
v_call: TRBV6-1
cdr3_nt: TGTGCCAGCAGTGAAGGACAGGTCACAGATACGCAGTATTTT
cdr3_aa: CASSEGQVTDTQYF

d_call: -
clone_size: -
j_call: TRBJ2-4
cdr3_length: 17
v_call: TRBV19
cdr3_nt: TGTGCCAGTAGTATGAAACAGGGTCCATCGGCCAAAAACATTCAGTACTTC
cdr3_aa: CASSMKQGPSAKNIQYF

d_call: TRBD1
clone_size: -
j_call: TRBJ1-5
cdr3_length: 16
v_call: TRBV4-1
cdr3_nt: TGCGCCAGCAGCCAAGAGGGACAGTATAGCAATCAGCCCCAGCATTTT
cdr3_aa: CASSQEGQYSNQPQHF

d_call: -
clone_size: -
j_call: TRBJ2-2
cdr3_length: 16
v_call: TRBV7-3
cdr3_nt: TGTGCCAGCAGCCCCGAGACAGGAGCTGTCACCGGGGAGCTGTTTTTT
cdr3_aa: CASSPETGAVTGELFF

d_call: TRBD1
clone_size: -
j_call: TRBJ1-1
cdr3_length: 16
v_call: TRBV27
cdr3_nt: TGTGCCAGCAGTGCAGGGAGGGGACAGGGCGGGACTGAAGCTTTCTTT
cdr3_aa: CASSAGRGQGGTEAFF

d_call: TRBD1
clone_size: -
j_call: TRBJ2-7
cdr3_length: 15
v_call: TRBV19
cdr3_nt: TGTGCCAGTAGTATCGGGGGGACAGGGGACTACGAGCAGTACTTC
cdr3_aa: CASSIGGTGDYEQYF

d_call: TRBD1
clone_size: -
j_call: TRBJ1-4
cdr3_length: 14
v_call: TRBV4-3
cdr3_nt: TGCGCCAGCAGCCCCCGGACAGGGGAGGAAAAACTGTTTTTT
cdr3_aa: CASSPRTGEEKLFF

d_call: TRBD2
clone_size: -
j_call: TRBJ2-1
cdr3_length: 18
v_call: TRBV6-4
cdr3_nt: TGTGCCAGCAGTGACCTAGATTTCCTTAAGCGGGAATTCAGGCAGCAGTTCTTC
cdr3_aa: CASSDLDFLKREFRQQFF

d_call: TRBD2
clone_size: -
j_call: TRBJ2-7
cdr3_length: 15
v_call: TRBV6-1
cdr3_nt: TGTGCCAGCAGCGAGAGCGGGAGGGAAATCTACGAGCAGTACTTC
cdr3_aa: CASSESGREIYEQYF

d_call: -
clone_size: -
j_call: TRBJ1-2
cdr3_length: 12
v_call: TRBV2
cdr3_nt: TGTGCCAGCAGTGAACAGATCTATGGCTACACCTTC
cdr3_aa: CASSEQIYGYTF

d_call: TRBD1
clone_size: -
j_call: TRBJ2-1
cdr3_length: 15
v_call: TRBV7-2
cdr3_nt: TGTGCCAGCAGCCTGCAGGGGGCGGACTACAATGAGCAGTTCTTC
cdr3_aa: CASSLQGADYNEQFF